The 21 T cell receptor beta chains below were found in one sample sequenced in a study of CD8 T cells in Susac syndrome. RNA totalling about 0.45 to 1 ug underwent reverse transcription with random hexamers. TCRdb passed the immunoSEQ multiplex PCR reads through MiXCR, listing each CDR3 protein once. The data show approximately 190,000 distinct CDR3 sequences, with roughly 91% seen just once and 0.085% to 0.1% held by the top ten. The source material was CD4+ T cells from PBMCs. The receptors were sampled from a human donor with Susac syndrome.

In its sample, this clonotype was seen once. The rearrangement joins TRBV14 to TRBJ2-7; possibly TRBD2 for D (5 bases). The ends were cut back, 3 bases at V and 6 bases at J, with 18 bases in the middle. Germline CDR1 and CDR2: SGHDN and FVKESK. The length of the CDR3 is 15 residues. Written as DNA, the CDR3 is TGTGCCAGCAGCCAGCAAACCGGGATAGTCGGCGAGCAGTACTTC. Its translation: CASSQQTGIVGEQYF.

The CDR3 DNA reads as TGCGCCAGCAGCTGGACTAGCGACGCCTACGAGCAGTACTTC. It translates to CASSWTSDAYEQYF. The chain joins TRBV5-1 to TRBJ2-7, with 9 bases that match TRBD2. The CDR3 is made up of 14 amino acids. From germline, CDR1 is SGHRS and CDR2 YFSETQ. The V segment lost 3 bases and the J segment 2 bases; nucleotides outside the gene matches: 3. The full variable domain, its missing parts supplied by reference TRBV5-1 and TRBJ2-7, is KAGVTQTPRYLIKTRGQQVTLSCSPISGHRSVSWYQQTPGQGLQFLFEYFSETQRNKGNFPGRFSGRQFSNSRSEMNVSTLELGDSALYLCASSWTSDAYEQYFGPGTRLTVT.

This chain links TRBV3-1 with TRBJ1-2; TRBD1 agrees at 12 bases. There are 16 residues in the CDR3. In germline, CDR1 is LGHDT, CDR2 YNNKEL (reference sequence). With V trimmed by 4 bases and J by 2 bases, 5 bases remained unmatched. The CDR3 DNA sequence: TGTGCCAGCAGCCCTACCGGGACAGGGGGCAACTATGGCTACACCTTC. It is translated as CASSPTGTGGNYGYTF.

The rearrangement joins TRBV10-2 to TRBJ2-7; tentative D call: TRBD1 (6 bases). Germline CDR1 and CDR2: WSHSY and SAAADI. V was pared by 5 bases and J by 5 bases, with 22 bases between. CDR3 size: 16 residues. The CDR3 here is CASSSDHVGASNEQYF. The CDR3 bases are TGCGCCAGCAGTTCGGACCATGTGGGGGCTTCCAACGAGCAGTACTTC.

This clonotype appeared once. The J gene is TRBJ2-2, the V gene TRBV19; D is possibly TRBD1 (6 bases). Trimming took off 4 bases at V and 4 bases at J, with 22 bases between the two ends. Germline values: CDR1 LNHDA, CDR2 SQIVND (reference sequence). The CDR3 length is 18 residues. CDR3 amino acids: CASSTTKDSQHTTGELFF. In DNA form, the CDR3 reads TGTGCCAGTAGTACCACTAAGGACAGTCAACATACCACCGGGGAGCTGTTTTTT.

CDR3 residues: CASSQGTGRSEAFF. CDR3 sequence (DNA): TGTGCCAGCAGCCAAGGGACAGGTCGTAGTGAAGCTTTCTTT. The gene calls are TRBV3-1 and TRBJ1-1; 7 bases are a match to TRBD1. The junction had 6 bases not matched to a gene; V was cut back by 1 base and J by 7 bases. Germline V CDR1 and CDR2: LGHDT, YNNKEL (reference sequence). This CDR3 has 14 amino acids.

This clonotype was observed a few times. The chain has TRBV6-6 and TRBJ1-2; 7 bases align to TRBD1. V lost 3 bases and J lost 7; bases outside the gene matches: 5. This CDR3 comprises 13 residues. Per germline, CDR1 MNHNY and CDR2 SVGAGI (reference sequence). The CDR3 DNA reads as TGTGCCAGCAGTTATAGGGGGCGAAGTGGCTACACCTTC. Translating it yields CASSYRGRSGYTF.

V and J are TRBV4-1 and TRBJ1-6; tentatively, D is TRBD1 (6 bases). Germline V lookup: CDR1 MGHRA, CDR2 YSYEKL. The length of the CDR3 is 16 residues. V dropped 0 bases and J dropped 6 bases, with 12 bases sitting between them. CDR3 amino acids: CASSQDSTGRNSPLHF. CDR3 coding DNA: TGCGCCAGCAGCCAAGACAGTACAGGGCGTAATTCACCCCTCCACTTT.

The chain combines TRBV30 with TRBJ1-2; 9 bases map to TRBD1. Looked up from germline, CDR1 is GTSNPN and CDR2 is SVGIG (reference sequence). Trimming at V came to 4 bases and at J to 4 bases, leaving 7 bases not matched to a gene. The CDR3 is made up of 14 amino acids. In DNA, the CDR3 is TGTGCCTGGACCACCGGGACAGGGTCCTATGGCTACACCTTC. Residues: CAWTTGTGSYGYTF.

The rearrangement joins TRBV9 to TRBJ2-2; 13 bases map to TRBD2. Germline V gene lookup returns CDR1 SGDLS and CDR2 YYNGEE. V shed 3 bases, J shed 6 bases, and the junction held 5 bases outside the gene matches. This CDR3 comprises 16 residues. Written as DNA, the CDR3 is TGTGCCAGCAGCGAAACCACTAGCGGGGGGGCCGGGGAGCTGTTTTTT. Amino acid sequence: CASSETTSGGAGELFF.

The gene calls are TRBV28 and TRBJ1-2; 8 bases are shared with TRBD1. The trim removed 6 bases at V and 8 bases at J, leaving 5 bases unmatched. The CDR3 has 12 residues. The germline gives CDR1 MDHEN, CDR2 SYDVKM. CDR3 sequence: CASRSDRVGYTF. CDR3 nucleotides: TGTGCCAGCAGATCGGACAGGGTCGGCTACACCTTC.

The chain carries TRBV7-9 and TRBJ1-5; D is perhaps TRBD1 (5 bases). The germline V gene encodes CDR1 SEHNR and CDR2 FQNEAQ (reference sequence). This CDR3 has 16 residues. V was clipped by 5 bases and J by 3 bases, with 17 bases between them. CDR3 protein: CASSGHGAGTNQPQHF. The CDR3 bases are TGTGCCAGCAGCGGGCACGGTGCGGGGACCAATCAGCCCCAGCATTTT.

The chain recombines TRBV2 with TRBJ2-3; D gene ambiguous. The CDR3 spans 14 residues. The V end lost 5 bases, the J end lost 2 bases, and 11 bases lay between the germline ends. Per the germline V gene, CDR1 is SNHLY and CDR2 is FYNNEI. The DNA of the CDR3 is TGTGCCAGCAGTAGACGGACCACCACAGATACGCAGTATTTT. It codes for CASSRRTTTDTQYF.

This chain uses TRBV10-2 with TRBJ2-7; D gene uncertain. Per the germline V gene, CDR1 is WSHSY and CDR2 is SAAADI. Between the trimmed V and J ends, which lost 3 bases and 5 bases, there was a span of 17 bases. CDR3 length: 15 residues. CDR3 nucleotide sequence: TGCGCCAGCAGTGAACCGCTAGACCGACTTAACGAGCAGTACTTC. This encodes CASSEPLDRLNEQYF.

The V call is TRBV6-2 or TRBV6-3, the J call TRBJ2-5; D is uncertain. V was pared by 0 bases and J by 3 bases, with 17 bases between. The germline gives CDR1 MNHEY, CDR2 SVGEGT. The CDR3 is 17 amino acids. The CDR3 sequence: CASSYSLWISYEETQYF. The CDR3 DNA reads TGTGCCAGCAGTTACTCGCTTTGGATCTCCTATGAAGAGACCCAGTACTTC.

This rearrangement joins TRBV11-2 to TRBJ1-6; D gene uncertain. The CDR3 covers 13 residues. Trimming stripped 0 bases from V and 9 bases from J, with 6 bases between. Germline V gene lookup returns CDR1 SGHAT and CDR2 FQNNGV. The CDR3 loop reads CASSLERASPLHF. The CDR3 DNA reads as TGTGCCAGCAGCTTAGAAAGAGCTTCACCCCTCCACTTT.

The chain carries TRBV18 and TRBJ2-7; 9 nucleotides line up with TRBD1. The CDR3 has 17 residues. Germline lookup yields CDR1 KGHSH and CDR2 LQKENI. Germline trimming cut 4 bases from V and 1 base from J; bases unmatched to any gene: 11. In nucleotides, the CDR3 is TGTGCCAGCTCACGACGGGCCGGGACAGGGAATTCCTACGAGCAGTACTTC. It is translated as CASSRRAGTGNSYEQYF.

The CDR3 region has the DNA TGTGCCAGCAGCTTAGCGCTAAGTAGGCGGGAGAGCTACGAGCAGTACTTC. This sequence encodes CASSLALSRRESYEQYF. This rearrangement joins TRBV7-6 to TRBJ2-7; 7 bases map to TRBD2. Looked up from germline, CDR1 is SGHVS and CDR2 is FNYEAQ. V lost 0 bases, J lost 3 bases, and 11 bases stayed unmatched. This CDR3 has 17 amino acids.

The chain couples TRBV7-6 to TRBJ2-1, with TRBD2 matching 8 bases. V was clipped by 2 bases and J by 6 bases; unmatched bases: 9. The CDR3 loop spans 16 amino acids. CDR1 and CDR2 (germline): SGHVS, FNYEAQ. The CDR3 reads CASSLSVAGSRNEQFF. The DNA for the CDR3 is TGTGCCAGCAGCTTATCTGTAGCGGGAAGTCGCAATGAGCAGTTCTTC. Full variable domain (outside the CDR3, taken from reference TRBV7-6 and TRBJ2-1): GAGVSQSPRYKVTKRGQDVALRCDPISGHVSLYWYRQALGQGPEFLTYFNYEAQQDKSGLPNDRFSAERPEGSISTLTIQRTEQRDSAMYRCASSLSVAGSRNEQFFGPGTRLTVL.

V is TRBV6-6 and J is TRBJ1-1; a weak D match, TRBD1 (6 bases). V lost 11 bases, J lost 1 base, and 17 bases lay in between. Germline V gene lookup returns CDR1 MNHNY and CDR2 SVGAGI (reference sequence). The CDR3 consists of 14 residues. The CDR3 bases are TGTGCCTGCGTCCAGGGACAACCGAACACTGAAGCTTTCTTT. The encoded protein is CACVQGQPNTEAFF.

The gene calls are TRBV6-5 and TRBJ2-5; D is unclear. Trimming pared 4 bases from V and 5 bases from J, leaving 2 bases between. The CDR3 spans 10 residues. Germline values: CDR1 MNHEY, CDR2 SVGAGI. The CDR3: CASSFETQYF. CDR3 coding DNA: TGTGCCAGCAGTTTTGAGACCCAGTACTTC.